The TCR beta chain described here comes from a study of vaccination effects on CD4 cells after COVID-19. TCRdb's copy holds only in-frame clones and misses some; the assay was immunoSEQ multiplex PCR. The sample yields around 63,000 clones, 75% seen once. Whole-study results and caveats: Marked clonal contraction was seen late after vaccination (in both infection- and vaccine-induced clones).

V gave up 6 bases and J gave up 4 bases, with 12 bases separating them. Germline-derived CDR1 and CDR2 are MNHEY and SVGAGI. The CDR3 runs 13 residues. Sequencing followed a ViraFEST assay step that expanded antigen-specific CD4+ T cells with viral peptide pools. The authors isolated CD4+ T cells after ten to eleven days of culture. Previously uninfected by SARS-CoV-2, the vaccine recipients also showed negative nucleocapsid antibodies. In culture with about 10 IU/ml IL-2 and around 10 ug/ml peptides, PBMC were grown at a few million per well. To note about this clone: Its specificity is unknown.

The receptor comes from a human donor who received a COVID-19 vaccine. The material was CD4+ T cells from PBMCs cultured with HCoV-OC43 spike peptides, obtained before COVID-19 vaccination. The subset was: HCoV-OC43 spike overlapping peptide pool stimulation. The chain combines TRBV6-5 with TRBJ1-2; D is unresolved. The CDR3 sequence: CASSRNMGYGYTF. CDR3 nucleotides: TGTGCCAGCAGCCGCAACATGGGCTATGGCTACACCTTC.